This paragraph covers one TCR beta chain sequence. In the original analysis: Cell counts per sample came from amplifying reference gene primers. Clones were read by immunoSEQ multiplex PCR, and TCRdb kept only the in-frame ones, dropping some. Clonal size and the V and J genes are those of that table, whereas D and trimming came from the DNA. Of about 100,000 clones listed, over 85% are singletons. The data are from a study of blood T cell repertoires in COVID-19. At the level of the study: Material from acute and convalescent COVID-19 was sourced from the United States, Italy and Spain. T cells, B-cell-depleted T cells, or PBMCs provided the cDNA or gDNA that served as material.

Material for sequencing was peripheral blood. The TCR sequence derives from an older man with acute or convalescent COVID-19.

Here the CDR3 DNA reads TGTGCCAGCAGCTTATTGGAGACAGGATATGGCTACACCTTC. Amino acid sequence: CASSLLETGYGYTF. The chain joins TRBV11-3 to TRBJ1-2; maybe TRBD1 (6 bases). Germline values: CDR1 SGHNT, CDR2 YENEEA. The V gene lost 2 bases and the J gene lost 5 bases, with 12 bases spanning the gap. The CDR3 spans 14 residues.